Sequencing of this T cell receptor beta chain was carried out in a study of blood T cell repertoires in COVID-19. Using immunoSEQ multiplex PCR, the repertoire was profiled, and TCRdb retains in-frame clones only, with some absent. The sample has 130,000 to 150,000 clones, around 90% seen once. Sequences were obtained from peripheral blood. The sequence was obtained from a woman in her forties or fifties with acute or convalescent COVID-19.

The CDR3 nucleotides are TGTGCCAGCAGCTTAGTCCCCGGGAGCTCCTACGAGCAGTACTTC. Its protein product is CASSLVPGSSYEQYF. The rearrangement uses TRBV7-9 and TRBJ2-7; possible D gene TRBD2, 6 bases. In germline, CDR1 is SEHNR, CDR2 FQNEAQ (reference sequence). The CDR3 sequence is 15 residues long. V was clipped by 1 base and J by 0 bases, with 10 bases between them.